This paragraph covers one T cell receptor beta chain sequence. The antigen remains unidentified. There are 13 residues in the CDR3. From germline, CDR1 is LGHNT and CDR2 FRNRAP. Trimming left V 6 bases short and J 0 bases short, with 8 bases between. Primers for the PCR totalled 60 Vbeta and 13 Jbeta. Method: immunoSEQ multiplex PCR; TCRdb's copy keeps in-frame clones and lacks some. The sample has tens of thousands of clones, approximately 79% seen once. This entry is derived from a study of cytomegalovirus exposure and HLA in healthy donors. For the study at large: A prior study identified approximately 120 million unique TCR beta sequences from roughly 180 million T cells.

Study-wide results and limits: Researchers reported in a later analysis that a missense DCLRE1C variant was tied to TCR beta V- and J-gene trimming. The authors assumed roughly uniform sequencing depth across donors for presence/absence analyses. A later analysis reportedly found that, within productive TCRs, an Asian-associated ancestry cluster had fewer N-insertions than the mean observed across the approximately 700 donors.

This chain links TRBV12-5 with TRBJ1-1; D is uncertain. This receptor was taken from a woman in her twenties or thirties in good health and CMV-seropositive. The specimen sequenced was PBMCs. CDR3 sequence: CASGVQMNTEAFF. The CDR3 nucleotides are TGTGCTAGTGGAGTACAGATGAACACTGAAGCTTTCTTT.